This T cell receptor beta chain was captured by sequencing in a study of blood T cells in healthy people across ages (dated by TCRdb to the mid-2010s). Background on the whole study: In model experiments, roughly one uniquely barcoded TCR beta cDNA molecule per two T cells was captured by template switching. Two additional independent replicas of 1 million unique cDNA reads from the same blood draw were analyzed for two donors (one aged 18 to 29 and one aged 80 or older). To track age-related changes in TCR beta repertoire diversity, the study relied on deep sequencing normalized with unique cDNA molecular identifiers. Donors of different ages were randomly distributed across sequencing lanes to avoid experimental bias. The donors were split into four age groups: young (average 16 years), middle-aged (about 40), aged (roughly 68) and long-lived (about 82). Findings and caveats that apply to the study as a whole: Estimates of total diversity based on one million sequenced T cells were considered lower bounds and underestimates. Because profiling used bulk unsorted PBMCs, naive and antigen-experienced compartments could not be compared conclusively. Observed TCR beta diversity correlated strongly with the percentage of naive T cells measured by flow cytometry. Compared with the aged group, the long-lived group had more naive CD4+ T cells, fewer expanded clones and increased TCR diversity, a pattern suggesting age selection. The CMV infection status of donors was not known, potentially confounding age-related changes in expanded clonotypes. As age increased, observed TCR beta diversity per million T cells dropped in a roughly linear way, and a significant reduction was already evident by age roughly 40.

Library method: 5' RACE. The run used an Illumina HiSeq 2500. A second PCR of 7 to 11 cycles was performed with a sample-barcoded 5' primer and a J-beta primer mix. Each TCR beta cDNA molecule received a unique molecular identifier from a template-switch 5' adaptor carrying 12 random nucleotides. Each sample yielded at least 3 million CDR3-containing paired-end reads. First-strand cDNA was synthesized from all RNA with the Mint cDNA synthesis kit, primed by a TRBC-specific oligonucleotide. All cDNA was treated with uracil-DNA glycosylase and then went through a first 18-cycle PCR with the universal primers M1SS and BC2_uni_R. Under the source paper's analysis protocol: Each sample was normalized by randomly selecting 1 million high-quality reads, each carrying a distinct molecular identifier. Reads with shared molecular identifiers were discarded instead of being binned into consensus sequences. MiTCR, set to a Q25 quality threshold and the strictest error-elimination algorithm, was used for CDR3 identification, clonotype clustering and error correction. Lower-bound total TCR beta diversity was estimated with a nonparametric unseen species model using Euler transformation. TCRdb redid the processing of the public reads, applying fastp at Q25 and MiXCR, and retained in-frame beta chains. Records with the same CDR3 protein are collapsed into one entry carrying the most frequent genes and DNA. The V and J calls and clone size come from TCRdb's table, not from the authors' own analysis. The sample data list fewer than 2,000,000 distinct CDR3 sequences, and around 35% of these were observed just once. The ten largest account for over 9% of the sample.

Taken from the germline V gene (reference sequence), the CDR1 and CDR2 loops are MNHEY and SMNVEV. The CDR3 measures 17 amino acids from cysteine to phenylalanine. The entry retains the CDR3 DNA only, 51 bases that are in frame from base 1. Cut back by 7 bases and 1 base, the V and J ends lie 21 bases apart. The roughly 39 donors, aged 6 to 90 years, were systemically healthy Caucasian individuals from Russia. Ten milliliters of peripheral blood were drawn from each donor into EDTA-treated Vacutainer tubes. Ficoll-Paque density-gradient centrifugation was used to isolate PBMCs, with at least 7 million obtained per sample. Total RNA, at least 6 micrograms per sample, was extracted from PBMCs with Trizol reagent. For every donor, an aliquot of PBMCs went through flow cytometry to measure the percentages of naive CD45RAhigh/CD27high T cells. This clonotype was counted only a few times. This clone's antigen is unknown. Per-nucleotide qualities are absent, and no much larger clonotype sits a single base away.

The rearranged segments are TRBV27 and TRBJ2-3, and possibly TRBD2, on 5 matching bases. The sequencing sample was made of blood. The sequence was collected from a woman in her twenties or thirties in good health. This receptor carries the CDR3 CASIPRWAGIGTDTQYF. Read as DNA, the sequence is TGTGCCAGCATCCCTCGGTGGGCGGGCATCGGCACAGATACGCAGTATTTT.